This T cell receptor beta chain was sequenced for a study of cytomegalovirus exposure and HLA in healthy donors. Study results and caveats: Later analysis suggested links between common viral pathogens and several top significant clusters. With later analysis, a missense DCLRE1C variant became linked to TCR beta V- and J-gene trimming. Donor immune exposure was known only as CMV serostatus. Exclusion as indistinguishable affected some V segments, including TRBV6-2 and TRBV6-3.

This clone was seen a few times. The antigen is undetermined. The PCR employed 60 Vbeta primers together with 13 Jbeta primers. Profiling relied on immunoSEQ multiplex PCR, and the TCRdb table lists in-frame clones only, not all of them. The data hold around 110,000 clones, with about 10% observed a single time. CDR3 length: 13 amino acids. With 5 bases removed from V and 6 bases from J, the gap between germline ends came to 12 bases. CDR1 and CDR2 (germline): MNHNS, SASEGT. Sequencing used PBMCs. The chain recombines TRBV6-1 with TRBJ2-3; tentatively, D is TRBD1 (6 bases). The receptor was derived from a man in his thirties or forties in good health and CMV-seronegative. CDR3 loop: CASSLGGYDTQYF. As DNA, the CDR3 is TGTGCCAGCAGTCTAGGGGGATACGATACGCAGTATTTT.